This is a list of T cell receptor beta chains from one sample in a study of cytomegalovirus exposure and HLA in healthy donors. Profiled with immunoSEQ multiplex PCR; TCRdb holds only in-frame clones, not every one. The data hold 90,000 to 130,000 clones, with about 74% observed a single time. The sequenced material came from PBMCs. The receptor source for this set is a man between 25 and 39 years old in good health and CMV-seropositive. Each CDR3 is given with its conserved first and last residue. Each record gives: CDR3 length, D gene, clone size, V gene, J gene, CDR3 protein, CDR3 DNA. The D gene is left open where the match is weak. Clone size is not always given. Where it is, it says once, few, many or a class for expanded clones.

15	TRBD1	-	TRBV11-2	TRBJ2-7	CASSLSDRVDYEQYF	TGTGCCAGCAGCTTATCCGACAGGGTGGACTACGAGCAGTACTTC
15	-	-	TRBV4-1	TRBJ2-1	CASSQGRGGRYEQFF	TGCGCCAGCAGCCAAGGGAGGGGGGGCCGGTATGAGCAGTTCTTC
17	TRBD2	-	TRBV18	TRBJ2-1	CASSPSPAGPSYNEQFF	TGTGCCAGCTCACCAAGCCCAGCGGGACCTAGCTACAATGAGCAGTTCTTC
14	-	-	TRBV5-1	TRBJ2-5	CATAPSLGPETQYF	TGCGCCACCGCCCCCTCCCTTGGGCCAGAGACCCAGTACTTC
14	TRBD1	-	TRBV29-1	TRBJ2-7	CSVERDRGDYEQYF	TGCAGCGTTGAAAGGGACAGGGGGGACTACGAGCAGTACTTC
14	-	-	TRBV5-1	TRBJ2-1	CASSLGEGVDEQFF	TGCGCCAGCAGCCTGGGGGAGGGGGTCGATGAGCAGTTCTTC
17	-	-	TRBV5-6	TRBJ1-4	CASSLGAVFISGEKLFF	TGTGCCAGCAGCTTGGGGGCAGTCTTTATCTCTGGCGAAAAACTGTTTTTT
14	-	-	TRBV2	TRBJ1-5	CASSSVGGNQPQHF	TGTGCCAGCAGTTCGGTCGGTGGCAATCAGCCCCAGCATTTT
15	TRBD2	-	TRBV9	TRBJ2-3	CASRTTSGGTDTQYF	TGTGCCAGCAGGACGACTAGCGGGGGCACAGATACGCAGTATTTT
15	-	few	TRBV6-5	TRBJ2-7	CASSAGAASSYEQYF	TGTGCCAGCAGTGCAGGGGCGGCGTCCTCCTACGAGCAGTACTTC
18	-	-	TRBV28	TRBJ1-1	CASSFGAGEGVANTEAFF	TGTGCCAGCAGTTTCGGGGCAGGGGAGGGTGTTGCGAACACTGAAGCTTTCTTT
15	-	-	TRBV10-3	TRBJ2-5	CAISVTTATGETQYF	TGTGCCATCAGTGTTACGACAGCGACAGGAGAGACCCAGTACTTC
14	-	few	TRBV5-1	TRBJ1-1	CASSLAAENTEAFF	TGCGCCAGCAGCTTGGCGGCGGAGAACACTGAAGCTTTCTTT
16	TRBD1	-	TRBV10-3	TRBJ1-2	CAISAPAGDRTYGYTF	TGTGCCATCAGTGCGCCCGCGGGGGACAGGACCTATGGCTACACCTTC
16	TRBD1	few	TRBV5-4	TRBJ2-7	CASSQEGQGAQKEQYF	TGCGCCAGCAGCCAAGAAGGACAGGGGGCGCAGAAAGAGCAGTACTTC
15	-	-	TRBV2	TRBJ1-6	CASSVESSYNSPLHF	TGTGCCAGCAGTGTTGAGAGCTCCTATAATTCACCCCTCCACTTT
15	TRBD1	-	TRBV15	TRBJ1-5	CATSRDRGLNQPQHF	TGTGCCACCAGCAGGGACAGGGGCCTCAATCAGCCCCAGCATTTT
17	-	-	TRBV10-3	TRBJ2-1	CAISASSRDWGYNEQFF	TGTGCCATCAGTGCATCGAGCCGGGACTGGGGGTACAATGAGCAGTTCTTC
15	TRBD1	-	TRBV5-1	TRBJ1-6	CASSPTTGRHSPLHF	TGCGCCAGCAGCCCAACGACAGGGAGGCATTCACCCCTCCACTTT
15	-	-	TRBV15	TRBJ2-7	CATSSRLDSTYEQYF	TGTGCCACCAGCAGCCGTTTGGACAGCACCTACGAGCAGTACTTC
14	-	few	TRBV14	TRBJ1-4	CASSQRGEREKLFF	TGTGCCAGCAGCCAGCGGGGGGAGAGGGAAAAACTGTTTTTT
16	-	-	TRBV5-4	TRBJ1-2	CASSPDGGGSNYGYTF	TGTGCCAGCAGCCCGGACGGAGGCGGATCTAACTATGGCTACACCTTC
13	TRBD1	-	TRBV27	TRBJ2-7	CASRRQGEDEQYF	TGTGCCAGCAGGCGACAGGGCGAGGACGAGCAGTACTTC
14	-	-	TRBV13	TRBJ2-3	CASSPGTPPDTQYF	TGTGCCAGCAGCCCCGGGACTCCCCCGGATACGCAGTATTTT
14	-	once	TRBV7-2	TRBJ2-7	CASSLAGQNYEQYF	TGTGCCAGCAGCTTAGCGGGGCAGAACTACGAGCAGTACTTC
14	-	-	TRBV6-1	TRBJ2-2	CARLQGLNTGELFF	TGTGCCAGACTCCAGGGGCTAAACACCGGGGAGCTGTTTTTT
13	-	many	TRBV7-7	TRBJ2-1	CASSRGGYNEQFF	TGTGCCAGCAGCAGGGGGGGATACAATGAGCAGTTCTTC
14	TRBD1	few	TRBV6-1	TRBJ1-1	CASSDNQGAGEAFF	TGTGCCAGCAGTGATAATCAGGGGGCGGGTGAAGCTTTCTTT
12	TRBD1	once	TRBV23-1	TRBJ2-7	CASGQGAYEQYF	TGCGCCAGCGGACAGGGGGCGTACGAGCAGTACTTC
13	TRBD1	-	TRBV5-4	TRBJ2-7	CASSPGQFYEQYF	TGTGCCAGCAGCCCGGGACAGTTCTACGAGCAGTACTTC
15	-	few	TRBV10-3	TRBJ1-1	CAISRELGLNTEAFF	TGTGCCATCAGTCGGGAATTGGGTTTGAACACTGAAGCTTTCTTT
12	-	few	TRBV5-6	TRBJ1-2	CASSGDGGVYTF	TGTGCCAGCAGCGGGGATGGGGGGGTCTACACCTTC
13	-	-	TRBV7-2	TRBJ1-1	CASSSHAVPEAFF	TGTGCCAGCAGCTCTCACGCAGTCCCTGAAGCTTTCTTT
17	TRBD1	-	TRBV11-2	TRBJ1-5	CASSLGGRGQNGQPQHF	TGTGCCAGCAGCTTAGGGGGCAGGGGGCAGAACGGTCAGCCCCAGCATTTT
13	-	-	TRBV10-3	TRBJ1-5	CAISESRDQPQHF	TGTGCCATCAGTGAGTCTCGGGATCAGCCCCAGCATTTT
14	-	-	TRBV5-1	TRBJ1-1	CASTPGGLNTEAFF	TGCGCCAGCACCCCGGGGGGGCTGAACACTGAAGCTTTCTTT
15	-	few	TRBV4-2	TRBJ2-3	CASSQDLGVGDTQYF	TGTGCCAGCAGCCAAGATCTGGGAGTTGGAGATACGCAGTATTTT
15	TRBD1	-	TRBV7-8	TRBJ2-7	CASSLLQGQAYEQYF	TGTGCCAGCAGCTTACTTCAGGGACAGGCCTACGAGCAGTACTTC
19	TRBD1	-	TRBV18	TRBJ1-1	CASSPRGGQGASGGSEAFF	TGTGCCAGCTCACCGAGGGGAGGACAGGGGGCATCTGGGGGTTCTGAAGCTTTCTTT
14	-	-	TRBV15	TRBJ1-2	CATSRAHREGSYPF	TGTGCCACCAGCAGAGCCCACAGGGAAGGAAGCTACCCCTTC
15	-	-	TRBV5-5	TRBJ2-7	CASSLVGGSFYEQYF	TGTGCCAGCAGCTTGGTGGGTGGGAGCTTCTACGAGCAGTACTTC
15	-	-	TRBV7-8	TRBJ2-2	CASSLAGLNTGELFF	TGTGCCAGCAGCTTAGCTGGACTTAACACCGGGGAGCTGTTTTTT
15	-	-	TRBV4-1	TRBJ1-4	CASSQNTITSEKLFF	TGCGCCAGCAGCCAAAACACTATAACAAGCGAAAAACTGTTTTTT
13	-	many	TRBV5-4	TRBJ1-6	CASSPSSNSPLHF	TGTGCCAGCAGCCCGAGCTCTAATTCACCCCTCCACTTT
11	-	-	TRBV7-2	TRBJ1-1	CASSLARTAFF	TGTGCCAGCAGCTTAGCGAGAACAGCTTTCTTT
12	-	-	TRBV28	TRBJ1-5	CASGVYNQPQHF	TGTGCCAGCGGAGTTTACAATCAGCCCCAGCATTTT
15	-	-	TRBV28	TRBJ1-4	CATCSQGATNEKLFF	TGTGCCACCTGTTCACAGGGAGCAACTAATGAAAAACTGTTTTTT
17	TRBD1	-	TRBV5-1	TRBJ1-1	CASSPSPTSTGVTEAFF	TGCGCCAGCAGCCCGTCTCCCACATCGACAGGGGTCACTGAAGCTTTCTTT
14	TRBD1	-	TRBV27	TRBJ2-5	CASSFGTAQETQYF	TGTGCCAGCAGTTTCGGGACAGCACAAGAGACCCAGTACTTC
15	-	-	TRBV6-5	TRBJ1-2	CASSPPRGGGYGYTF	TGTGCCAGCAGCCCCCCCAGGGGCGGGGGCTATGGCTACACCTTC
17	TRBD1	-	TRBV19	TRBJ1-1	CASSTARDRGRNPEAFF	TGTGCCAGTAGTACCGCCCGGGACAGGGGGCGGAACCCTGAAGCTTTCTTT
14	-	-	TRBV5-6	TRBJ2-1	CASSFGQGYNEQFF	TGTGCCAGCAGCTTCGGCCAGGGATACAATGAGCAGTTCTTC
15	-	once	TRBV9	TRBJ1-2	CASSPEPMPQNGYTF	TGTGCCAGCAGCCCAGAACCAATGCCACAGAATGGCTACACCTTC
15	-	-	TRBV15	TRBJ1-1	CATSRSQGMNTEAFF	TGTGCCACCAGCAGGAGTCAGGGGATGAACACTGAAGCTTTCTTT
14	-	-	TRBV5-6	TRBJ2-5	CASRSWWAGETQYF	TGTGCCAGCAGGTCTTGGTGGGCGGGAGAGACCCAGTACTTC
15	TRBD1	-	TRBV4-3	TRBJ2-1	CASSQYRDSYNEQFF	TGCGCCAGCAGCCAATACCGGGACAGTTACAATGAGCAGTTCTTC
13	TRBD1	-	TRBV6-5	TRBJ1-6	CASSGTGDSPLHF	TGTGCCAGCAGTGGAACAGGGGACTCACCCCTCCACTTT